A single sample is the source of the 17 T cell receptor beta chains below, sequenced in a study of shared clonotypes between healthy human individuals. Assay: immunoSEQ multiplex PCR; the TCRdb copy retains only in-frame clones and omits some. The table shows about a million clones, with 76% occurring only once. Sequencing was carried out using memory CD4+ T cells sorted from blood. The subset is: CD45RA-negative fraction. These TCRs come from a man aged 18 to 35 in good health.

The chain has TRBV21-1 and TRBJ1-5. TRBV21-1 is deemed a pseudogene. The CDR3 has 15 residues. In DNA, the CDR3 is TGTGCCAGCAGCAAAGGGGGCGGGGCCCCTCAGCCCCAGCATTTT. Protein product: CASSKGGGAPQPQHF.

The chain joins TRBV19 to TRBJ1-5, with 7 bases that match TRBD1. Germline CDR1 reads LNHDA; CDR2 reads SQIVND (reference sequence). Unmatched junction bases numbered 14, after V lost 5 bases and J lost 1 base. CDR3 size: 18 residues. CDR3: CASSSSHTGTVSNQPQHF. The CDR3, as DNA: TGTGCCAGTAGTTCTTCTCACACCGGGACAGTGAGCAATCAGCCCCAGCATTTT.

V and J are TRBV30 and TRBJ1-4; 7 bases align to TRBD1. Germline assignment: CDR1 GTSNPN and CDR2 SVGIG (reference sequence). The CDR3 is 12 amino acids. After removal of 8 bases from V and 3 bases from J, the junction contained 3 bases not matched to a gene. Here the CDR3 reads CAGDRANEKLFF. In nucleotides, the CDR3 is TGTGCCGGCGACAGGGCTAATGAAAAACTGTTTTTT.

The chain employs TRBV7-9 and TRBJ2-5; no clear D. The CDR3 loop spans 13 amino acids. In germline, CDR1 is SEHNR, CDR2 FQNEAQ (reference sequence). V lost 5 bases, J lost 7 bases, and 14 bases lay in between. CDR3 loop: CASSPHKSGTQYF. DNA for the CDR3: TGTGCCAGCAGCCCACACAAGTCGGGGACCCAGTACTTC.

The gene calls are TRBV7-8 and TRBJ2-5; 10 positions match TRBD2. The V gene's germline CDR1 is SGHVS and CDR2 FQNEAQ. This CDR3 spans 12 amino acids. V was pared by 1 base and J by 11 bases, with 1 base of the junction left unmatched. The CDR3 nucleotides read TGTGCCAGCAGCTTAGTAGCGGGAGGACAGTACTTC. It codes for CASSLVAGGQYF.

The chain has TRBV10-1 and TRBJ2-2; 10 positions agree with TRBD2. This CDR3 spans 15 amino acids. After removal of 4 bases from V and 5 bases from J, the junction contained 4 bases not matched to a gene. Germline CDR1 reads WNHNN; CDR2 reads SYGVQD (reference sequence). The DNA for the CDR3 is TGCGCCAGCAGTGCGAGCGGGAGGGGGACCGGGGAGCTGTTTTTT. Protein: CASSASGRGTGELFF.

Here the CDR3 DNA reads TGTGCCAGCTCACCATTCCCGGGACGGAGCACAGATACGCAGTATTTT. It translates to CASSPFPGRSTDTQYF. This sequence joins TRBV18 and TRBJ2-3; D could derive from TRBD1 or TRBD2 (5 bases each). This CDR3 contains 16 residues. V lost 2 bases and J 0 bases, leaving 12 bases between the germline ends. Germline-derived CDR1 and CDR2 are KGHSH and LQKENI.

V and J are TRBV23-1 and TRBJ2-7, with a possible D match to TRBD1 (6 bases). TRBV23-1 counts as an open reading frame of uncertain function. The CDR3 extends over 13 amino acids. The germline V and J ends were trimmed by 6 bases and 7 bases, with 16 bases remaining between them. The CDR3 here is CASSPDRLGEQYF. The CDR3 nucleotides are TGCGCCAGCAGCCCAGACAGGTTGGGGGAGCAGTACTTC.

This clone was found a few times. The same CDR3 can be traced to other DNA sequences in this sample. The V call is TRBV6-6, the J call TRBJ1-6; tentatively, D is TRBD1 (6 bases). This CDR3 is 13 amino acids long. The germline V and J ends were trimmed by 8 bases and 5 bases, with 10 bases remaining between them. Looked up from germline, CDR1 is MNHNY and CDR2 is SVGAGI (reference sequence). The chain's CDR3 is CASRRQDNSPLHF. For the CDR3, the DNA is TGTGCCAGCCGTCGACAGGATAATTCACCCCTCCACTTT.

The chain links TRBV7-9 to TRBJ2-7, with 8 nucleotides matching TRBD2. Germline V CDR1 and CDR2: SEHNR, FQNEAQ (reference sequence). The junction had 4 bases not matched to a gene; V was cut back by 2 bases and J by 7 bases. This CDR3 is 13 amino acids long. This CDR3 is CASSLSGSWEQYF. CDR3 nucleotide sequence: TGTGCCAGCAGCTTAAGCGGGAGTTGGGAGCAGTACTTC.

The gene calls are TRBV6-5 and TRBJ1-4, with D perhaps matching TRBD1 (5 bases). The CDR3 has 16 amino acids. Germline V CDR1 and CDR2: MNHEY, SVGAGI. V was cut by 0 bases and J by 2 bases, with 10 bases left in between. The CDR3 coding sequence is TGTGCCAGCAGTTACTCGATTGGGGGGACTAATGAAAAACTGTTTTTT. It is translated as CASSYSIGGTNEKLFF.

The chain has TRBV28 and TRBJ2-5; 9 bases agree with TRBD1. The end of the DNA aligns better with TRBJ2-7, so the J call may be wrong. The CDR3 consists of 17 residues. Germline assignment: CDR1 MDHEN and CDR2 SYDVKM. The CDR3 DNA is TGTGCCAGCAGTTCCTCCACCGAGACAGGGGGTACCTACGAGCAGTACTTC. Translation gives CASSSSTETGGTYEQYF.

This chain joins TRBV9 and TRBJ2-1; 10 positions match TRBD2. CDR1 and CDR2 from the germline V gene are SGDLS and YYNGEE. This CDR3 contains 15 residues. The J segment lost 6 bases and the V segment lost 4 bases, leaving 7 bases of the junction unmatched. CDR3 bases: TGTGCCAGCAGCCTCGGACTAGCGGCTTCCAATGAGCAGTTCTTC. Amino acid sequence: CASSLGLAASNEQFF.

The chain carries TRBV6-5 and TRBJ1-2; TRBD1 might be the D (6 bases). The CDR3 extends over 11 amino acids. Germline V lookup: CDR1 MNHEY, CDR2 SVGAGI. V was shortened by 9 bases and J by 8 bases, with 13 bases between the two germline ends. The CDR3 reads CASIRGGGYTF. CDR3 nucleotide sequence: TGTGCCAGTATTAGGGGGGGAGGCTACACCTTC.

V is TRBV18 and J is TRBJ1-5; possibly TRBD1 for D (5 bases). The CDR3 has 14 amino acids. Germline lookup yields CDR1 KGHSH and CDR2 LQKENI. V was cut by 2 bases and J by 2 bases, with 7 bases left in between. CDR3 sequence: CASSPMGGNQPQHF. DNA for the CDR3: TGTGCCAGCTCACCAATGGGGGGCAATCAGCCCCAGCATTTT. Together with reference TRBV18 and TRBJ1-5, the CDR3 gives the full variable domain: NAGVMQNPRHLVRRRGQEARLRCSPMKGHSHVYWYRQLPEEGLKFMVYLQKENIIDESGMPKERFSAEFPKEGPSILRIQQVVRGDSAAYFCASSPMGGNQPQHFGDGTRLSIL.

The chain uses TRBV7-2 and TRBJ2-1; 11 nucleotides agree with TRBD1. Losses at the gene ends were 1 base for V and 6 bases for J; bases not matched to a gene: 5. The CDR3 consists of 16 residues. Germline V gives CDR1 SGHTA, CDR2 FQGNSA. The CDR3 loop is CASSLVGTGGGNEQFF. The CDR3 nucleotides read TGTGCCAGCAGCTTAGTGGGGACAGGGGGAGGCAATGAGCAGTTCTTC.

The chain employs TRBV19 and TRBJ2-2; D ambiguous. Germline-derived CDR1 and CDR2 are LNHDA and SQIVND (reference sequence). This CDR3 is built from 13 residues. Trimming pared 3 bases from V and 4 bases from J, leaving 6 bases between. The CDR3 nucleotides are TGTGCCAGTAGTATTGGAAGCACCGGGGAGCTGTTTTTT. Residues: CASSIGSTGELFF.